The 19 T cell receptor beta chains reported below all come from one sample, sequenced in a study of T cells in Graves' hyperthyroidism and ophthalmopathy. Researchers took RNA transcripts and amplified the TCR beta CDR3 regions from them. First-round RT-PCR targeting the TCR CDR3 was performed with the HTBI primer set. In TCRdb, the multiplex PCR reads were re-called with MiXCR into one record per CDR3 protein. This table holds hundreds of thousands of distinct CDR3 sequences, 15% to 20% found once. The sequenced sample consisted of blood. Receptors were obtained from a woman between 25 and 40 years old with Graves' hyperthyroidism.

This clonotype occurred many times. The chain uses TRBV28 and TRBJ2-7; weak D call: TRBD1 (7 bases). V lost 6 bases and J 3 bases, leaving 15 bases between the germline ends. The germline V gene encodes CDR1 MDHEN and CDR2 SYDVKM. The CDR3 length is 14 residues. The CDR3 region has the DNA TGTGCCAGCAGACCCGGGGGACAGCTCTACGAGCAGTACTTC. It translates to CASRPGGQLYEQYF.

This clonotype was counted a few times. The chain joins TRBV4-1 to TRBJ2-5; D is possibly TRBD2 (5 bases). The ends were cut back, 0 bases at V and 2 bases at J, with 10 bases in the middle. The CDR3 runs 15 residues. The germline V gene encodes CDR1 MGHRA and CDR2 YSYEKL. The DNA of the CDR3 is TGCGCCAGCAGCCAAGATCGAACTAGTCAAGAGACCCAGTACTTC. Amino acid sequence: CASSQDRTSQETQYF.

The chain links TRBV30 to TRBJ1-5; D gene ambiguous. Germline V lookup: CDR1 GTSNPN, CDR2 SVGIG (reference sequence). V was trimmed by 0 bases and J by 6 bases, leaving 9 bases between them. The CDR3 consists of 13 residues. The CDR3: CAWSVSAGQPQHF. The CDR3, as DNA: TGTGCCTGGAGTGTAAGCGCGGGTCAGCCCCAGCATTTT. The full variable domain, rest sourced from reference TRBV30 and TRBJ1-5, is SQTIHQWPATLVQPVGSPLSLECTVEGTSNPNLYWYRQAAGRGLQLLFYSVGIGQISSEVPQNLSASRPQDRQFILSSKKLLLSDSGFYLCAWSVSAGQPQHFGDGTRLSIL.

This clonotype was observed at least ten times. This chain links TRBV7-8 with TRBJ2-5, with 11 nucleotides matching TRBD2. Trimming took 5 bases from V and 4 from J; bases not matched to a gene: 12. The CDR3 has 17 amino acids. The germline V gene has CDR1 SGHVS and CDR2 FQNEAQ. The CDR3 reads CASSPGLAVPGGETQYF. In nucleotides, the CDR3 is TGTGCCAGCAGCCCGGGACTAGCGGTCCCAGGGGGAGAGACCCAGTACTTC.

The V and J genes are TRBV13 and TRBJ2-7, with D perhaps given as TRBD1 or TRBD2 (5 bases each). Trimming pared 1 base from V and 7 bases from J, leaving 20 bases between. The CDR3 loop spans 16 amino acids. Germline CDR1 is PRHDT and CDR2 is FYEKMQ (reference sequence). The CDR3 sequence is CASSLEGGQGAEEQYF. The CDR3 DNA follows: TGTGCCAGCAGCTTAGAAGGAGGACAAGGGGCGGAGGAGCAGTACTTC.

The chain is built from TRBV12-3 or TRBV12-4 and TRBJ2-1; D is unclear. This CDR3 has 13 amino acids. V lost 5 bases, J lost 2 bases, and 7 bases lay in between. The CDR3 nucleotides read TGTGCCAGCAGTACTAAAGCCTACAATGAGCAGTTCTTC. Its translation is CASSTKAYNEQFF.

The chain recombines TRBV28 with TRBJ2-3; weak D call: TRBD1 (5 bases). Germline CDR1 MDHEN, CDR2 SYDVKM. The CDR3 consists of 16 residues. V dropped 3 bases and J dropped 2 bases, with 15 bases sitting between them. The CDR3 DNA reads as TGTGCCAGCAGTTTGGGAAGGGGCGGTATCACAGATACGCAGTATTTT. Its protein is CASSLGRGGITDTQYF.

The V gene is TRBV18, the J gene TRBJ1-1; no clear D gene. Trimming left V 4 bases short and J 6 bases short, with 12 bases between. This CDR3 spans 13 amino acids. In germline, CDR1 is KGHSH, CDR2 LQKENI. The CDR3 DNA follows: TGTGCCAGCTCACGGTCCCCGGCGGCTGAAGCTTTCTTT. Translating gives CASSRSPAAEAFF.

This clonotype has ten or more counts. This sequence joins TRBV20-1 and TRBJ2-1; perhaps TRBD2 as D (6 bases). Trimming cost V 2 bases and J 5 bases, with 13 bases left between them. The CDR3 contains 14 residues. Looked up from germline, CDR1 is DFQATT and CDR2 is SNEGSKA (reference sequence). In DNA, the CDR3 is TGCAGTGCTAGACCAGCGGGTCCCCACAATGAGCAGTTCTTC. Translating gives CSARPAGPHNEQFF.

The chain links TRBV10-2 to TRBJ1-3; 8 bases fit TRBD1. CDR1 is WSHSY and CDR2 is SAAADI in the germline V gene. The CDR3 consists of 15 residues. V was clipped by 4 bases and J by 3 bases; unmatched bases: 5. The CDR3 protein is CASSVAGGDGNTIYF. CDR3 nucleotides: TGCGCCAGCAGTGTAGCAGGGGGCGATGGAAACACCATATATTTT.

A remark on this clonotype: This could be a read error, since a much larger clone is one nucleotide away. This sequence joins TRBV30 and TRBJ1-2; D might be TRBD1 (5 bases). There are 13 residues in the CDR3. The V gene's germline CDR1 is GTSNPN and CDR2 SVGIG (reference sequence). The CDR3 DNA follows: TGTGCCTGGAAGCGGGGGACGTTCTATGGCTGCACCTTC. Protein: CAWKRGTFYGCTF.

Comment on this clonotype: This may be a read error: a much more frequent sequence differs by one nucleotide. The chain combines TRBV2 with TRBJ2-7; tentatively, D is TRBD2 (6 bases). CDR1 and CDR2 from the germline V gene are SNHLY and FYNNEI. The CDR3 loop spans 14 amino acids. CDR3 in DNA: TGTGCCGGCAGACCTAGACTAGTTGTCTACGAGCAGTACTTC. Translation: CAGRPRLVVYEQYF.

The sample holds a few counts of this clonotype. The rearrangement uses TRBV28 and TRBJ1-2; no firm D call. V was clipped by 3 bases and J by 3 bases, with 11 bases between them. The CDR3 has 14 residues. Germline lookup yields CDR1 MDHEN and CDR2 SYDVKM. The CDR3 DNA sequence: TGTGCCAGCAGTTTTCGGTTCAGCTACTATGGCTACACCTTC. It codes for CASSFRFSYYGYTF.

This clonotype was detected only a few times. The V gene is TRBV28, the J gene TRBJ2-7; tentatively, D is TRBD1 or TRBD2 (5 bases each). The ends were cut back, 7 bases at V and 1 base at J, with 11 bases in the middle. Germline-derived CDR1 and CDR2 are MDHEN and SYDVKM. The CDR3 is 13 residues long. The CDR3: CASIRGESYEQYF. The CDR3 nucleotides are TGTGCCAGCATTCGAGGGGAATCCTACGAGCAGTACTTC.

This clonotype was picked up many times. This chain uses TRBV5-1 with TRBJ2-5; TRBD1 matches 8 bases. Trimming took 2 bases from V and 1 from J; bases not matched to a gene: 1. Germline V gene lookup returns CDR1 SGHRS and CDR2 YFSETQ. This CDR3 region has 14 residues. The CDR3 reads CASSLGTGQETQYF. The DNA for the CDR3 is TGCGCCAGCAGCTTAGGGACAGGCCAAGAGACCCAGTACTTC.

In regard to this clonotype: A much larger clone differs from this one at a single base, so this may be a read error. The V and J genes are TRBV2 and TRBJ1-2; 7 bases line up with TRBD1. CDR3 length equals 15 residues. Germline V gene sequence: CDR1 SNHLY, CDR2 FYNNEI. The CDR3 DNA reads TGTGCCAGCAAGTATTCGGGACAGACAAACTATAGCTACACCTTC. Translation: CASKYSGQTNYSYTF.

The chain carries TRBV4-1 and TRBJ2-3; D not resolved. Trimming took off 0 bases at V and 1 base at J, with 8 bases between the two ends. The CDR3 is 15 residues long. Germline assignment: CDR1 MGHRA and CDR2 YSYEKL. CDR3 in DNA: TGCGCCAGCAGCCAAGATATGAAGCGCACAGATACGCAGTATTTT. Translated: CASSQDMKRTDTQYF.

This clonotype came up many times. The chain uses TRBV12-3 or TRBV12-4 and TRBJ2-1; D is perhaps TRBD1 or TRBD2 (6 bases each). Trimming removed 3 bases from V and 11 bases from J, with 11 bases in between. The CDR3 has 12 residues. The CDR3 DNA reads as TGTGCCAGCAGTTTCTCGGGGGCCCAGCAGTTCTTC. Translated: CASSFSGAQQFF.

The chain recombines TRBV20-1 with TRBJ1-1; perhaps TRBD1 as D (5 bases). CDR1 DFQATT and CDR2 SNEGSKA come from the germline V gene (reference sequence). The CDR3 covers 11 residues. Trimming removed 7 bases from V and 11 bases from J, with 17 bases in between. CDR3 in amino acids: CSVPWQGGAFF. The DNA for the CDR3 is TGCAGTGTCCCTTGGCAGGGTGGTGCTTTCTTT.